One and the same sample provided the 27 T cell receptor beta chains below, sequenced in a study of blood T cells in healthy people across ages. Next came a second PCR, run for about 6 to 12 cycles, which used a sample-barcoded 5' primer along with a J-beta primer mix. TCRdb reprocessed the 5' RACE reads via MiXCR and lists one record per CDR3 protein. The profile shows 850,000 to 1,100,000 distinct CDR3 sequences, 35% to 45% of them singletons. Sequencing was done on a sample of blood. These receptors were collected from a man between 18 and 35 years old in good health.

Notes on this clonotype: A much larger clone lies one base from this, so it may be a read error. The chain has TRBV20-1 and TRBJ2-3; D possibly corresponds to TRBD1 (6 bases). The CDR3 loop spans 16 amino acids. V was cut by 5 bases and J by 5 bases, with 23 bases left in between. Looked up from germline, CDR1 is DFQATT and CDR2 is SNEGSKA (reference sequence). The CDR3 DNA sequence: TGCAGTGCTGTTAACTCCCAGGACAGATACATAGATACGCAGTATTTT. This gives the protein CSAVNSQDRYIDTQYF.

In its sample, this clonotype was seen many times. The CDR3 sequence is CASSLGTDNEQFF. The CDR3 DNA follows: TGTGCCAGCAGTCTCGGGACTGACAATGAGCAGTTCTTC. This rearrangement joins TRBV7-2 to TRBJ2-1; D is perhaps TRBD2 (6 bases). This CDR3 is 13 amino acids long. Germline V gene sequence: CDR1 SGHTA, CDR2 FQGNSA. The V end lost 6 bases, the J end lost 5 bases, and 11 bases lay between the germline ends. Variable domain in full (rest from reference TRBV7-2 and TRBJ2-1): GAGVSQSPSNKVTEKGKDVELRCDPISGHTALYWYRQSLGQGLEFLIYFQGNSAPDKSGLPSDRFSAERTGGSVSTLTIQRTQQEDSAVYLCASSLGTDNEQFFGPGTRLTVL.

The gene calls are TRBV20-1 and TRBJ2-1; 7 bases fit TRBD2. The J call is doubtful: the DNA matches TRBJ2-7 better. This CDR3 region has 17 residues. Per germline, CDR1 DFQATT and CDR2 SNEGSKA (reference sequence). CDR3: CSARDREGGGLYNEQYF. CDR3 DNA: TGCAGTGCTAGAGATAGGGAAGGCGGGGGTTTATACAATGAGCAGTACTTC.

The chain uses TRBV7-9 and TRBJ1-5; 10 bases are shared with TRBD1. This CDR3 spans 15 amino acids. Germline trimming cut 7 bases from V and 4 bases from J; bases unmatched to any gene: 7. In germline, CDR1 is SEHNR, CDR2 FQNEAQ (reference sequence). The CDR3 loop reads CASNPRDRGNQPQHF. For the CDR3, the DNA is TGTGCCAGCAACCCCCGGGACAGGGGTAATCAGCCCCAGCATTTT.

The V gene is TRBV6-5, the J gene TRBJ2-1; 11 bases are a match to TRBD2. Trimming at V came to 0 bases and at J to 4 bases, leaving 5 bases not matched to a gene. This CDR3 has 17 amino acids. Germline assignment: CDR1 MNHEY and CDR2 SVGAGI. The CDR3 reads CASSYSKTSGEYNEQFF. The CDR3 nucleotides are TGTGCCAGCAGTTACTCGAAGACTAGCGGGGAATACAATGAGCAGTTCTTC.

This rearrangement joins TRBV5-1 to TRBJ2-1; no definite D call. Trimming cost V 4 bases and J 8 bases, with 10 bases left between them. Germline lookup yields CDR1 SGHRS and CDR2 YFSETQ. This CDR3 region has 12 residues. For the CDR3, the DNA is TGCGCCAGCAGCCAACTCCAATATGAGCAGTTCTTC. Its protein product is CASSQLQYEQFF.

This clonotype has just a few counts. This rearrangement joins TRBV7-9 to TRBJ2-1, with D tentatively TRBD2 (7 bases). CDR3 length equals 12 residues. CDR1 is SEHNR, CDR2 FQNEAQ, per germline (reference sequence). CDR3 amino acids: CAFPRGGDEQFF. In DNA form, the CDR3 reads TGTGCTTTTCCCCGCGGGGGCGATGAGCAGTTCTTC. Full variable domain (remainder filled in from reference TRBV7-9 and TRBJ2-1): DTGVSQNPRHKITKRGQNVTFRCDPISEHNRLYWYRQTLGQGPEFLTYFQNEAQLEKSRLLSDRFSAERPKGSFSTLEIQRTEQGDSAMYLCAFPRGGDEQFFGPGTRLTVL.

V and J are TRBV7-3 and TRBJ2-1; 11 nucleotides line up with TRBD2. The J segment lost 9 bases and the V segment lost 2 bases, leaving 9 bases of the junction unmatched. CDR1 and CDR2 from the germline V gene are SGHTA and FQGTGA. The CDR3 sequence is 16 residues long. This CDR3 is CASSLEGLAGVGEQFF. For the CDR3, the DNA is TGTGCCAGCAGCTTAGAAGGACTAGCGGGCGTCGGTGAGCAGTTCTTC.

This clonotype has a handful of counts. The chain is built from TRBV20-1 and TRBJ2-1; D is possibly TRBD2 (5 bases). CDR1 and CDR2 (germline): DFQATT, SNEGSKA (reference sequence). Trimming took off 6 bases at V and 7 bases at J, with 10 bases between the two ends. The CDR3 extends over 11 amino acids. The CDR3 region is CSARAVNEQFF. As DNA, the CDR3 is TGCAGTGCACGAGCGGTAAATGAGCAGTTCTTC.

A few counts support this clonotype. The V and J genes are TRBV6-5 and TRBJ2-6; D unresolved. Trimming shortened V by 6 bases and J by 2 bases, and 5 bases separated the two germline ends. This CDR3 is 13 amino acids long. CDR1 is MNHEY, CDR2 SVGAGI, per germline. The CDR3 reads CASRDPGANVLTF. The CDR3 bases are TGTGCCAGCAGGGACCCTGGGGCCAACGTCCTGACTTTC.

The rearrangement joins TRBV12-3 or TRBV12-4 to TRBJ2-4; 12 nucleotides match TRBD2. The J call may be incorrect, as the DNA end agrees better with TRBJ2-5. CDR3 length: 17 amino acids. The CDR3 DNA reads TGTGCCAGCAGACAAAGTCCTAGCGGGGGGGGAAAAGAGACCCAGTACTTC. It specifies CASRQSPSGGGKETQYF.

V is TRBV28 and J is TRBJ2-7; D not certain. This CDR3 comprises 12 residues. Trimming stripped 6 bases from V and 2 bases from J, with 8 bases between. The germline V gene has CDR1 MDHEN and CDR2 SYDVKM. CDR3: CASSRNTYEQYF. The CDR3 DNA reads TGTGCCAGCAGCCGGAATACCTACGAGCAGTACTTC.

The V call is TRBV12-3 or TRBV12-4, the J call TRBJ1-1, with unresolved D. The ends were cut back, 6 bases at V and 3 bases at J, with 8 bases in the middle. This CDR3 is built from 12 residues. CDR3 in amino acids: CASRIEYTEAFF. CDR3 sequence (DNA): TGTGCCAGCAGGATCGAGTACACTGAAGCTTTCTTT.

This rearrangement joins TRBV7-8 to TRBJ1-1, with TRBD1 matching 7 bases. Germline loops: CDR1 SGHVS, CDR2 FQNEAQ. The length of the CDR3 is 15 residues. The trim removed 5 bases at V and 5 bases at J, leaving 11 bases unmatched. In DNA form, the CDR3 reads TGTGCCAGCAGCCCGAAAGGGACAGCCCTTACTGAAGCTTTCTTT. Amino acid sequence: CASSPKGTALTEAFF.

Concerning this clonotype: At one end, the junction sequence differs from germline, possibly due to a read error. The rearrangement uses TRBV6-5 and TRBJ1-2; a possible D gene is TRBD1 (6 bases). The CDR3 consists of 14 residues. In germline, CDR1 is MNHEY, CDR2 SVGAGI. CDR3 residues: CASSSGRGFYGCTF. The CDR3 region has the DNA TGTGCCAGCAGTTCTGGGAGGGGGTTCTATGGCTGCACCTTC.

The V gene is TRBV29-1, the J gene TRBJ1-1; 7 nucleotides match TRBD1. Trimming removed 4 bases from V and 4 bases from J; junction bases left unmatched: 6. The CDR3 has 13 residues. Looked up from germline, CDR1 is SQVTM and CDR2 is ANQGSEA. The DNA for the CDR3 is TGCAGCGTTGCAGGGGGGGACAGCACTGAAGCTTTCTTT. It specifies CSVAGGDSTEAFF.

In this sample, this clonotype turned up once. Germline and junction disagree at one end, which may indicate a read error. The chain carries TRBV4-3 and TRBJ2-2; possibly TRBD2 for D (6 bases). CDR1 and CDR2 from the germline V gene are LGHNA and YSLEER. CDR3 length: 14 residues. CDR3 nucleotides: TGCGCCAGCAGCCAAGAGCGGGCCGCCGGGGGGCTGTTTTTT. Amino acid sequence: CASSQERAAGGLFF.

There are a few counts of this clonotype. The chain uses TRBV20-1 and TRBJ2-1; D remains unclear. Germline assignment: CDR1 DFQATT and CDR2 SNEGSKA (reference sequence). V was pared by 2 bases and J by 10 bases, with 18 bases between. The CDR3 is 14 residues long. In DNA, the CDR3 is TGCAGTGCTAGACAGCCGAACCAATTGGCCGAGCAGTTCTTC. Translated: CSARQPNQLAEQFF.

The sample holds a few counts of this clonotype. The V and J genes are TRBV20-1 and TRBJ1-1; D remains unclear. Germline V gene sequence: CDR1 DFQATT, CDR2 SNEGSKA (reference sequence). This CDR3 spans 12 amino acids. Trimming shortened V by 3 bases and J by 6 bases, and 11 bases separated the two germline ends. The CDR3 nucleotides are TGCAGTGCTAGTCAAGGCGGAGCTGAAGCTTTCTTT. Translation gives CSASQGGAEAFF.

This clonotype was seen only a few times. The chain uses TRBV10-3 and TRBJ2-3, with D possibly being TRBD2 (6 bases). Germline CDR1 reads ENHRY; CDR2 reads SYGVKD. V was trimmed by 6 bases and J by 4 bases, leaving 8 bases between them. CDR3 size: 12 residues. The CDR3 region has the DNA TGTGCCATCAGCCGGGACTCAGATACGCAGTATTTT. Protein product: CAISRDSDTQYF.

Remarks on this clonotype: Because it lacks the conserved phenylalanine or tryptophan at the end, this CDR3 is likely a read error. The J gene is TRBJ1-6, the V gene TRBV20-1; D remains ambiguous. The CDR3 contains 15 residues. Trimming removed 1 base at V and 0 bases at J, with 7 bases between. Germline lookup yields CDR1 DFQATT and CDR2 SNEGSKA (reference sequence). The CDR3 nucleotides are TGCAGTGCTAGAGGCGGTAGCTCCTATAATTCACCCCTCCACTCT. This codes for CSARGGSSYNSPLHS.

The CDR3 DNA reads TGCGCCAGCAGCTCGCCGGTTTGGCCCTACGAGCAGTACTTC. Protein product: CASSSPVWPYEQYF. V is TRBV5-1 and J is TRBJ2-4; no definite D call. The DNA end is a closer match to TRBJ2-7, so the J assignment may be wrong. The CDR3 has 14 residues. Per the germline V gene, CDR1 is SGHRS and CDR2 is YFSETQ.

The rearrangement uses TRBV29-1 and TRBJ2-1; 10 positions agree with TRBD2. Looked up from germline, CDR1 is SQVTM and CDR2 is ANQGSEA. This CDR3 region has 14 residues. With 6 bases clipped from V and 13 bases from J, the junction kept 15 bases outside the gene matches. The CDR3 loop reads CSVAVSAPSGGQFF. The CDR3 nucleotides are TGCAGCGTCGCCGTGTCGGCGCCTAGCGGGGGACAGTTCTTC.

This chain links TRBV5-1 with TRBJ2-7; D not resolved. Trimming shortened V by 0 bases and J by 3 bases, and 13 bases separated the two germline ends. Germline CDR1 and CDR2: SGHRS and YFSETQ. The CDR3 runs to 15 residues. The CDR3 spells CASSLVKGSNYEQYF. CDR3 nucleotide sequence: TGCGCCAGCAGCTTGGTAAAGGGATCAAACTACGAGCAGTACTTC.

A word on this clonotype: The junction departs from germline at one end; a sequencing error may be responsible. This rearrangement joins TRBV6-6 to TRBJ2-1; D gene ambiguous. CDR3 length: 15 residues. The germline CDR1 and CDR2 sequences are MNHNY and SVGAGI (reference sequence). For the CDR3, the DNA is TGTGCCAGCAGTGACTCACAGAGCTCCTACAATGAGCAGTTCTTC. Translating gives CASSDSQSSYNEQFF.

This clonotype showed up just a few times. The J gene is TRBJ1-2, the V gene TRBV7-9; D unclear. The germline V and J ends were trimmed by 5 bases and 4 bases, with 17 bases remaining between them. The CDR3 loop spans 15 amino acids. From germline, CDR1 is SEHNR and CDR2 FQNEAQ (reference sequence). This CDR3 reads CASSPREGVIYGYTF. Here the CDR3 DNA reads TGTGCCAGCAGCCCACGGGAAGGCGTAATCTATGGCTACACCTTC.

The V gene is TRBV12-3 or TRBV12-4, the J gene TRBJ2-5; the D is unclear. V shed 7 bases and J shed 2 bases, with 11 bases lying between them. The CDR3 consists of 13 residues. The CDR3 region has the DNA TGTGCCAGCAAAGCCCCTGCTCAAGAGACCCAGTACTTC. It encodes CASKAPAQETQYF.